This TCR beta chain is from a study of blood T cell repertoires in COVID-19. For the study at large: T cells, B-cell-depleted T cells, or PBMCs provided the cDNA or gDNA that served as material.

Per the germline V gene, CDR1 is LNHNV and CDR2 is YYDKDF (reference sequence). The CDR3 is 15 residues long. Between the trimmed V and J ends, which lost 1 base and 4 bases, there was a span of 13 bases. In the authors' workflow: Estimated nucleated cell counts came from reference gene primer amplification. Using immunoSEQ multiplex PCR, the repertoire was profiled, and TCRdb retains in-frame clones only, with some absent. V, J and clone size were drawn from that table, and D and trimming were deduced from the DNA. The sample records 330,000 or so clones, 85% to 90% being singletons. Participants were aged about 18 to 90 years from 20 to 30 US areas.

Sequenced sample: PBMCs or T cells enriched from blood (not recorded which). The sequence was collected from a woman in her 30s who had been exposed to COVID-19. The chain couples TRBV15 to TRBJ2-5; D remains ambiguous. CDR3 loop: CATSRGGVSSETQYF. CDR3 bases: TGTGCCACCAGCAGAGGTGGAGTTAGCTCAGAGACCCAGTACTTC.